Below are 27 T cell receptor beta chains sequenced from a single sample in a study of cytomegalovirus exposure and HLA in healthy donors. The PCR made use of 60 Vbeta and 13 Jbeta primers. TCRdb keeps only in-frame clones here, not all; method: immunoSEQ multiplex PCR. The sample lists around 150,000 clones, around 81% occurring once. The sequenced sample consisted of PBMCs. All receptors derive from a man aged 50 to 60 in good health and CMV-seronegative.

The V call is TRBV2, the J call TRBJ1-4; D call uncertain. The ends were cut back, 1 base at V and 3 bases at J, with 6 bases in the middle. CDR3 length: 14 residues. Germline V lookup: CDR1 SNHLY, CDR2 FYNNEI. CDR3 loop: CASSEVRSNEKLFF. CDR3 bases: TGTGCCAGCAGTGAAGTCAGATCTAATGAAAAACTGTTTTTT. Full variable domain (remainder filled in from reference TRBV2 and TRBJ1-4): EPEVTQTPSHQVTQMGQEVILRCVPISNHLYFYWYRQILGQKVEFLVSFYNNEISEKSEIFDDQFSVERPDGSNFTLKIRSTKLEDSAMYFCASSEVRSNEKLFFGSGTQLSVL.

The CDR3 nucleotides read TGTGCCACCAGCAACCGAGGGGGTAGCACAGATACGCAGTATTTT. It encodes CATSNRGGSTDTQYF. The chain carries TRBV15 and TRBJ2-3; D is possibly TRBD1 (6 bases). The germline V gene encodes CDR1 LNHNV and CDR2 YYDKDF (reference sequence). Trimming pared 4 bases from V and 0 bases from J, leaving 11 bases between. This CDR3 has 15 amino acids.

The V call is TRBV5-1, the J call TRBJ1-1, with D possibly matching TRBD1 (6 bases). The germline V and J ends were trimmed by 3 bases and 0 bases, with 9 bases remaining between them. This CDR3 region has 14 residues. CDR1 and CDR2 (germline): SGHRS, YFSETQ. The CDR3 DNA reads as TGCGCCAGCAGCTCGGACAGAATGAACACTGAAGCTTTCTTT. It yields the protein CASSSDRMNTEAFF.

The table lists this clone with a few counts. The rearrangement links TRBV6-5 to TRBJ2-6; 7 bases align to TRBD1. Losses at the gene ends were 1 base for V and 2 bases for J; bases not matched to a gene: 2. CDR3 size: 16 residues. The germline V gene encodes CDR1 MNHEY and CDR2 SVGAGI. The CDR3 loop is CASSYWDSAGANVLTF. The CDR3, as DNA: TGTGCCAGCAGTTACTGGGACAGCGCTGGGGCCAACGTCCTGACTTTC.

V is TRBV7-2 and J is TRBJ2-5, with D unclear. Germline loops: CDR1 SGHTA, CDR2 FQGNSA. There are 13 residues in the CDR3. V lost 2 bases to trimming and J lost 6 bases, with 10 bases between them. The CDR3 loop reads CASSLNALKTQYF. DNA for the CDR3: TGTGCCAGCAGCTTAAATGCCCTAAAGACCCAGTACTTC.

The V call is TRBV5-4, the J call TRBJ2-7, with D possibly TRBD1 on 6 matching bases. Germline V gene lookup returns CDR1 SGHNT and CDR2 YYREEE (reference sequence). The germline V and J ends were trimmed by 1 base and 0 bases, with 8 bases remaining between them. This CDR3 has 14 amino acids. CDR3 DNA: TGTGCCAGCAGCTTGTTGGGGGCCTCCTACGAGCAGTACTTC. As protein: CASSLLGASYEQYF.

This clone appeared a single time. The J gene is TRBJ2-3, the V gene TRBV25-1, with 9 bases aligning to TRBD1. Germline assignment: CDR1 MGHDK and CDR2 SYGVNS. The CDR3 totals 13 residues. J was trimmed by 4 bases and V by 8 bases; bases with no gene match: 4. CDR3 DNA sequence: TGTGCCAGCGGGACAGGGAAGGCAGATACGCAGTATTTT. It translates to CASGTGKADTQYF.

The chain uses TRBV28 and TRBJ1-5, with 10 positions matching TRBD1. Germline trimming cut 5 bases from V and 2 bases from J; bases unmatched to any gene: 9. CDR1 and CDR2 from the germline V gene are MDHEN and SYDVKM. This CDR3 has 17 amino acids. The CDR3 spells CASSKGQGLFGNQPQHF. The DNA of the CDR3 is TGTGCCAGCAGTAAGGGACAGGGGCTGTTCGGCAATCAGCCCCAGCATTTT.

This sequence joins TRBV6-1 and TRBJ1-1, with D possibly being TRBD1 (5 bases). CDR3 size: 15 residues. Per germline, CDR1 MNHNS and CDR2 SASEGT. Between the trimmed V and J ends, which lost 7 bases and 1 base, there was a span of 16 bases. The CDR3 region is CASTQGVPQNTEAFF. The CDR3 DNA follows: TGTGCCAGCACCCAAGGGGTACCGCAGAACACTGAAGCTTTCTTT.

The V gene is TRBV7-3, the J gene TRBJ2-2; the D gene is possibly TRBD1 (5 bases). Trimming left V 2 bases short and J 4 bases short, with 8 bases between. Looked up from germline, CDR1 is SGHTA and CDR2 is FQGTGA. The CDR3 extends over 14 amino acids. This CDR3 reads CASSLVRATGELFF. DNA for the CDR3: TGTGCCAGCAGCTTAGTCAGGGCCACCGGGGAGCTGTTTTTT.

The CDR3 DNA follows: TGTGCCAGCAGTTCCCATCGAGGGCCCTACGAGCAGTACTTC. Protein sequence: CASSSHRGPYEQYF. The chain carries TRBV6-5 and TRBJ2-5, with D possibly being TRBD2 (5 bases). The DNA matches TRBJ2-7 better at its end, which makes the J call doubtful. Per germline, CDR1 MNHEY and CDR2 SVGAGI. This CDR3 is 14 amino acids long.

The J gene is TRBJ2-2, the V gene TRBV25-1, with TRBD1 matching 7 bases. The germline V gene encodes CDR1 MGHDK and CDR2 SYGVNS. The CDR3 has 16 amino acids. V was clipped by 4 bases and J by 1 base; unmatched bases: 6. Here the CDR3 reads CASSASTGQNTGELFF. CDR3 DNA sequence: TGTGCCAGCAGTGCCTCGACAGGGCAGAACACCGGGGAGCTGTTTTTT.

This clone was picked up a small number of times. The V gene is TRBV6-1, the J gene TRBJ1-2; maybe TRBD1 (5 bases). CDR3 length equals 15 residues. CDR1 is MNHNS and CDR2 is SASEGT in the germline V gene. V was clipped by 5 bases and J by 0 bases, with 13 bases between them. CDR3 DNA: TGTGCCAGCAGTACAAACTGGGGGGCTAACTATGGCTACACCTTC. Protein sequence: CASSTNWGANYGYTF.

The chain combines TRBV11-2 with TRBJ2-3, with 7 nucleotides matching TRBD2. CDR1 is SGHAT and CDR2 is FQNNGV in the germline V gene. Trimming at V came to 1 base and at J to 4 bases, leaving 14 bases not matched to a gene. The CDR3 runs 18 residues. CDR3 nucleotides: TGTGCCAGCAGCTTAGTTTCTATGAGCGGGACGTGGGCAGATACGCAGTATTTT. It encodes CASSLVSMSGTWADTQYF.

About this clone itself: Other DNA sequences in the sample encode the same CDR3. Written as DNA, the CDR3 is TGTGCCAGTAGTAGCGGGTTTCTAGGCAATCAGCCCCAGCATTTT. It codes for CASSSGFLGNQPQHF. The V and J genes are TRBV19 and TRBJ1-5; no reliable D call. The germline gives CDR1 LNHDA, CDR2 SQIVND (reference sequence). This CDR3 region has 15 residues. The V gene lost 4 bases and the J gene lost 2 bases, with 12 bases spanning the gap.

This clone has just one count. The chain is built from TRBV11-3 and TRBJ1-1, with 9 bases fitting TRBD1. V was clipped by 5 bases and J by 7 bases; unmatched bases: 14. Germline CDR1 reads SGHNT; CDR2 reads YENEEA. The CDR3 is 16 residues long. In DNA, the CDR3 is TGTGCCAGCAGCGGGAGGGACAGGGTTTTTTATAGTGAAGCTTTCTTT. It specifies CASSGRDRVFYSEAFF. The full variable domain, in which reference TRBV11-3 and TRBJ1-1 provide the parts outside the CDR3, is EAGVVQSPRYKIIEKKQPVAFWCNPISGHNTLYWYLQNLGQGPELLIRYENEEAVDDSQLPKDRFSAERLKGVDSTLKIQPAELGDSAVYLCASSGRDRVFYSEAFFGQGTRLTVV.

This chain links TRBV19 with TRBJ2-7; 9 bases line up with TRBD1. CDR1 and CDR2 (germline): LNHDA, SQIVND (reference sequence). The CDR3 runs 16 residues. The junction had 5 bases not matched to a gene; V was cut back by 2 bases and J by 0 bases. The CDR3 sequence: CASSIYGTGSSYEQYF. The CDR3 DNA reads TGTGCCAGTAGTATATACGGGACAGGGAGCTCCTACGAGCAGTACTTC.

The V call is TRBV28, the J call TRBJ1-2; the match to TRBD1 covers 7 bases. CDR3 length: 14 residues. The trim removed 2 bases at V and 6 bases at J, leaving 6 bases unmatched. The germline V gene has CDR1 MDHEN and CDR2 SYDVKM. The CDR3 is CASSLAGGFNGYTF. CDR3 coding DNA: TGTGCCAGCAGTTTAGCAGGGGGGTTCAATGGCTACACCTTC.

This clone was seen a handful of times. The chain combines TRBV7-6 with TRBJ1-6, with D hard to call. Trimming removed 5 bases at V and 6 bases at J, with 23 bases between. Germline V lookup: CDR1 SGHVS, CDR2 FNYEAQ. The CDR3 length is 18 residues. In DNA, the CDR3 is TGTGCCAGCAGCCAACAACTAGGTGGCCAAGGGAGTAATTCACCCCTCCACTTT. Residues: CASSQQLGGQGSNSPLHF.

The chain recombines TRBV12-5 with TRBJ1-2; TRBD1 is a possible D gene (5 bases). Germline CDR1 is LGHNT and CDR2 is FRNRAP. There are 12 residues in the CDR3. V lost 4 bases, J lost 3 bases, and 6 bases lay in between. CDR3 residues: CASGWGDYGYTF. The CDR3 DNA follows: TGTGCTAGTGGTTGGGGGGACTATGGCTACACCTTC.

The rearrangement uses TRBV19 and TRBJ2-3, with a possible D match to TRBD1 (5 bases). The CDR3 runs 15 residues. The V gene lost 4 bases and the J gene lost 2 bases, with 13 bases spanning the gap. Germline V lookup: CDR1 LNHDA, CDR2 SQIVND (reference sequence). DNA for the CDR3: TGTGCCAGTAGTACCACAGGATTTACCACAGATACGCAGTATTTT. Encoded protein: CASSTTGFTTDTQYF.

This sequence joins TRBV27 and TRBJ2-6, with D maybe TRBD2 (6 bases). CDR1 and CDR2 from the germline V gene are MNHEY and SMNVEV (reference sequence). V lost 6 bases to trimming and J lost 2 bases, with 14 bases between them. The CDR3 loop spans 16 amino acids. For the CDR3, the DNA is TGTGCCAGCAGCCCCGGGTGGGGGGCTGGGGCCAACGTCCTGACTTTC. Its protein is CASSPGWGAGANVLTF.

This chain connects TRBV7-9 to TRBJ2-3; D is uncertain. V was pared by 5 bases and J by 0 bases, with 12 bases between. CDR3 length: 15 amino acids. Germline CDR1 SEHNR, CDR2 FQNEAQ (reference sequence). The CDR3 here is CASSPDSSSTDTQYF. CDR3 DNA: TGTGCCAGCAGCCCCGACTCCTCTAGCACAGATACGCAGTATTTT. Variable domain in full (rest from reference TRBV7-9 and TRBJ2-3): DTGVSQNPRHKITKRGQNVTFRCDPISEHNRLYWYRQTLGQGPEFLTYFQNEAQLEKSRLLSDRFSAERPKGSFSTLEIQRTEQGDSAMYLCASSPDSSSTDTQYFGPGTRLTVL.

The CDR3 nucleotides read TGTGCCAGCAGCTTCCTCCCTCAGGAGGGCGATGGCTACACCTTC. This encodes CASSFLPQEGDGYTF. The gene calls are TRBV9 and TRBJ1-2, with D uncertain. V lost 4 bases, J lost 6 bases, and 19 bases lay in between. CDR3 size: 15 residues. CDR1 is SGDLS, CDR2 YYNGEE, per germline.

The gene calls are TRBV7-9 and TRBJ1-1, with no clear D. Germline V gene lookup returns CDR1 SEHNR and CDR2 FQNEAQ (reference sequence). The CDR3 spans 11 residues. V was shortened by 4 bases and J by 7 bases, with 7 bases between the two germline ends. The CDR3 DNA reads as TGTGCCAGCAGCTGGGAGGTTGAAGCTTTCTTT. Amino acids: CASSWEVEAFF.

The chain is built from TRBV27 and TRBJ2-1, with a possible D match to TRBD1 (6 bases). Germline CDR1 reads MNHEY; CDR2 reads SMNVEV (reference sequence). V was cut by 6 bases and J by 6 bases, with 12 bases left in between. There are 13 residues in the CDR3. The CDR3 sequence: CASRLRGGNEQFF. The CDR3 region has the DNA TGTGCCAGCAGGCTGAGAGGGGGCAATGAGCAGTTCTTC.

This chain links TRBV30 with TRBJ2-2, with a possible D match to TRBD2 (6 bases). This CDR3 has 13 amino acids. V lost 0 bases, J lost 7 bases, and 9 bases lay in between. The germline V gene encodes CDR1 GTSNPN and CDR2 SVGIG (reference sequence). This CDR3 is CAWSVKGGGELFF. The CDR3 coding sequence is TGTGCCTGGAGTGTAAAGGGAGGCGGGGAGCTGTTTTTT.